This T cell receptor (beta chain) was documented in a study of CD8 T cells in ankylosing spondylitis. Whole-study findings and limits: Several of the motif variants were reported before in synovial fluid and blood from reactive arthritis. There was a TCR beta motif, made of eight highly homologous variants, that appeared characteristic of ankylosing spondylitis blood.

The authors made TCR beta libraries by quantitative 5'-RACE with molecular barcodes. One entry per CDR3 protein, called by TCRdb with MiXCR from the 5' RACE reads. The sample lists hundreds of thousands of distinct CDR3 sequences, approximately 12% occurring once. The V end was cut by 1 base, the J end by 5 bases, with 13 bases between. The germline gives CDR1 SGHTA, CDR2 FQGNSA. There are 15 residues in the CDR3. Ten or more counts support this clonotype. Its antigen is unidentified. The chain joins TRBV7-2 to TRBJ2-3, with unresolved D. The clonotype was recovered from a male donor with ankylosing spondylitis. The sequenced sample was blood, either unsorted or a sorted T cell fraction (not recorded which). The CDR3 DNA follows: TGTGCCAGCAGCTTAGGGGGTTTCCCGGGAGATACGCAGTATTTT. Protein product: CASSLGGFPGDTQYF.